The 27 T cell receptor beta chains in this list originate from one sample, sequenced in a study of human T cells and chemical hapten exposure (dated by TCRdb to the early 2020s). The label giving this sample's time point can be read as: patch test 2, 6 weeks after DPC sensitization. The treatment or condition label of this sample denotes: therapeutic diphenylcyclopropenone sensitization with weekly scalp DPC. The library was prepared using RACE. These reads were obtained on a NextSeq 500. TCRdb ran its own pipeline on the public reads, namely fastp trimming at Q25 and MiXCR clone calling, and kept in-frame beta chains. Identical CDR3 protein sequences are pooled into one entry, listed with their most common genes and DNA. The sample records 360,000 or so distinct CDR3 sequences, about 6.3% of which are singletons. The ten largest clones capture around 6.1% of the sample. The material was whole blood, obtained in connection with sensitization to the hapten diphenylcyclopropenone (DPC). These receptors all stem from a woman aged 18-35 years with alopecia areata. Some clones in this sample may be carry-over from other donors' samples.

A few counts support this clonotype. The chain uses TRBV12-3 or TRBV12-4 and TRBJ1-1; 11 nucleotides match TRBD1. The CDR3 consists of 14 residues. Trimming removed 4 bases from V and 6 bases from J; junction bases left unmatched: 4. The CDR3 DNA is TGTGCCAGCAGTTGGACAGGGGGCTTCGCTGAAGCTTTCTTT. Protein product: CASSWTGGFAEAFF.

There are many counts of this clonotype. The gene calls are TRBV7-2 and TRBJ2-3; D might be TRBD1 or TRBD2, each matching 6 bases. The length of the CDR3 is 14 residues. The germline V and J ends were trimmed by 5 bases and 4 bases, with 13 bases remaining between them. In germline, CDR1 is SGHTA, CDR2 FQGNSA. The CDR3 region is CASSATGAADTQYF. The CDR3 DNA reads as TGTGCCAGCAGCGCGACGGGGGCTGCAGATACGCAGTATTTT. Together with reference TRBV7-2 and TRBJ2-3, the CDR3 gives the full variable domain: GAGVSQSPSNKVTEKGKDVELRCDPISGHTALYWYRQSLGQGLEFLIYFQGNSAPDKSGLPSDRFSAERTGGSVSTLTIQRTQQEDSAVYLCASSATGAADTQYFGPGTRLTVL.

The chain joins TRBV11-2 to TRBJ2-7; D possibly corresponds to TRBD2 (6 bases). This CDR3 contains 15 residues. Germline V gene sequence: CDR1 SGHAT, CDR2 FQNNGV. The V end lost 4 bases, the J end lost 5 bases, and 18 bases lay between the germline ends. The CDR3 region is CASSSSLASYHEQYF. The CDR3 nucleotides read TGTGCCAGCAGCTCGTCTCTAGCGTCCTACCACGAGCAGTACTTC.

This clonotype showed up many times. The rearrangement joins TRBV6-6 to TRBJ2-2; D might be TRBD1 (6 bases). The germline V gene has CDR1 MNHNY and CDR2 SVGAGI (reference sequence). V was pared by 10 bases and J by 0 bases, with 15 bases between. The CDR3 length is 15 residues. DNA of the CDR3: TGTGCCACGTACGGACAGCAACCGAACACCGGGGAGCTGTTTTTT. Translation: CATYGQQPNTGELFF.

The genes are TRBV20-1 and TRBJ1-5; a weak D match, TRBD1 (5 bases). CDR1 is DFQATT, CDR2 SNEGSKA, per germline (reference sequence). V lost 6 bases to trimming and J lost 9 bases, with 18 bases between them. The CDR3 is made up of 13 amino acids. This chain's CDR3 is CSAVKDPDRPQHF. CDR3 bases: TGCAGTGCGGTAAAGGACCCCGACAGGCCCCAGCATTTT.

This clonotype was observed at least ten times. V gene TRBV4-1 combines with J gene TRBJ2-3; no firm D call. This CDR3 region has 15 residues. The V gene's germline CDR1 is MGHRA and CDR2 YSYEKL. V was cut by 3 bases and J by 1 base, with 11 bases left in between. CDR3 residues: CASSHLNWGTDTQYF. CDR3 DNA sequence: TGCGCCAGCAGCCACTTGAACTGGGGCACAGATACGCAGTATTTT.

This sequence joins TRBV24-1 and TRBJ2-3, with a tentative D call TRBD1 (6 bases). CDR1 KGHDR and CDR2 SFDVKD come from the germline V gene. CDR3 length: 15 residues. Deletions cut 6 bases from V and 3 bases from J, with 15 bases between. This chain's CDR3 is CATSRNDRMTDTQYF. In DNA form, the CDR3 reads TGTGCCACCAGTCGGAACGACAGGATGACAGATACGCAGTATTTT.

The rearrangement uses TRBV7-6 and TRBJ1-1; TRBD1 might be the D (6 bases). The V gene lost 5 bases and the J gene lost 4 bases, with 11 bases spanning the gap. This CDR3 has 13 amino acids. Germline loops: CDR1 SGHVS, CDR2 FNYEAQ. CDR3 loop: CASSKTGVTEAFF. The CDR3 nucleotides are TGTGCCAGCAGCAAGACAGGCGTCACTGAAGCTTTCTTT.

The V call is TRBV4-3, the J call TRBJ2-7, with 7 bases identical to TRBD2. Trimming cost V 0 bases and J 2 bases; bases outside gene matches: 4. CDR1 and CDR2 from the germline V gene are LGHNA and YSLEER. The CDR3 extends over 15 amino acids. Written as DNA, the CDR3 is TGCGCCAGCAGCCAAGATCCTGGGACTACCTACGAGCAGTACTTC. Residues: CASSQDPGTTYEQYF.

This clonotype was detected many times. The V gene is TRBV12-3 or TRBV12-4, the J gene TRBJ1-3; D is possibly TRBD1 (6 bases). V was clipped by 3 bases and J by 3 bases, with 21 bases between them. The CDR3 is 18 amino acids. CDR3 protein: CASSLSQGGGANGNTIYF. The CDR3 region has the DNA TGTGCCAGCAGTTTGTCCCAAGGTGGGGGGGCTAATGGAAACACCATATATTTT.

The chain is built from TRBV3-1 and TRBJ2-7; 12 bases line up with TRBD2. The CDR3 loop spans 15 amino acids. CDR1 and CDR2 (germline): LGHDT, YNNKEL (reference sequence). V shed 3 bases, J shed 6 bases, and the junction held 6 bases outside the gene matches. In DNA, the CDR3 is TGTGCCAGCAGCCATCTAGCGGGGGGGCCCGGCGAGCAGTACTTC. Its translation: CASSHLAGGPGEQYF.

In its sample, this clonotype was seen a few times. The chain's CDR3 is CASSSGTGLNEQFF. The CDR3, as DNA: TGTGCCAGCAGCTCCGGGACAGGGCTGAATGAGCAGTTCTTC. This rearrangement joins TRBV6-2 or TRBV6-3 to TRBJ2-1; 9 positions match TRBD1. V lost 6 bases and J lost 7; bases outside the gene matches: 7. CDR3 size: 14 residues. Germline-derived CDR1 and CDR2 are MNHEY and SVGEGT.

V usage is TRBV5-1 and J usage is TRBJ1-1; tentative D call: TRBD1 (5 bases). The V gene lost 1 base and the J gene lost 0 bases, with 16 bases spanning the gap. The CDR3 is 17 amino acids. Germline V CDR1 and CDR2: SGHRS, YFSETQ. As DNA, the CDR3 is TGCGCCAGCAGCTTGTCGTACTCAACCAGGGTGAACACTGAAGCTTTCTTT. The encoded protein is CASSLSYSTRVNTEAFF.

This clonotype was observed at least ten times. The genes are TRBV6-2 or TRBV6-3 and TRBJ1-5; the D is unclear. Trimming left V 7 bases short and J 9 bases short, with 16 bases between. Per germline, CDR1 MNHEY and CDR2 SVGEGT. The CDR3 is 13 residues long. The CDR3 protein is CASIGRALGPQHF. The DNA for the CDR3 is TGTGCCAGCATCGGACGGGCCTTAGGGCCCCAGCATTTT.

A remark on this clonotype: This may come from a read error, since a much larger clone is one base off. V usage is TRBV20-1 and J usage is TRBJ1-6, with a weak D call TRBD1 (5 bases). Trimming removed 5 bases at V and 0 bases at J, with 14 bases between. Germline CDR1 reads DFQATT; CDR2 reads SNEGSKA (reference sequence). This CDR3 is built from 16 residues. This CDR3 is CSAPGTYSSYNSPLHF. The CDR3 nucleotides read TGCAGTGCTCCCGGGACGTATAGCTCCTATAATTCACCCCTCCACTTT.

The chain carries TRBV7-2 and TRBJ2-5, with D possibly being TRBD1 (5 bases). Germline assignment: CDR1 SGHTA and CDR2 FQGNSA. Trimming removed 5 bases from V and 4 bases from J, with 11 bases in between. This CDR3 contains 13 residues. This chain's CDR3 is CASSLRVPETQYF. CDR3 sequence (DNA): TGTGCCAGCAGCCTCAGGGTCCCAGAGACCCAGTACTTC.

This clonotype has a count of ten or more. This chain joins TRBV15 and TRBJ1-6, with unresolved D. The CDR3 is made up of 15 amino acids. V dropped 9 bases and J dropped 0 bases, with 12 bases sitting between them. Germline lookup yields CDR1 LNHNV and CDR2 YYDKDF (reference sequence). CDR3 sequence: CATAEDSSYNSPLHF. The CDR3 coding sequence is TGTGCCACTGCGGAGGATAGCTCCTATAATTCACCCCTCCACTTT. The full variable domain, its missing parts supplied by reference TRBV15 and TRBJ1-6, is DAMVIQNPRYQVTQFGKPVTLSCSQTLNHNVMYWYQQKSSQAPKLLFHYYDKDFNNEADTPDNFQSRRPNTSFCFLDIRSPGLGDTAMYLCATAEDSSYNSPLHFGNGTRLTVT.

This clonotype showed up many times. This chain links TRBV18 with TRBJ1-2; D not resolved. Germline loops: CDR1 KGHSH, CDR2 LQKENI. The CDR3 loop spans 13 amino acids. V gave up 8 bases and J gave up 0 bases, with 10 bases separating them. The CDR3 DNA reads TGTGCCAGCAGCCCCCAGGCTAACTATGGCTACACCTTC. It codes for CASSPQANYGYTF.

This clonotype showed up many times. The CDR3 sequence: CASSSGDRAQPQHF. The CDR3 nucleotides are TGTGCCAGCAGCTCCGGGGACAGGGCTCAGCCCCAGCATTTT. The genes are TRBV7-2 and TRBJ1-5, with 9 bases lining up with TRBD1. There are 14 residues in the CDR3. V trimming: 4 bases; J trimming: 6 bases; junction bases outside the gene matches: 4. Germline V gene lookup returns CDR1 SGHTA and CDR2 FQGNSA.

The rearrangement links TRBV7-2 to TRBJ1-3; D is ambiguous. The CDR3 consists of 12 residues. V lost 3 bases to trimming and J lost 8 bases, with 8 bases between them. The germline gives CDR1 SGHTA, CDR2 FQGNSA. The CDR3 DNA sequence: TGTGCCAGCAGCTTCGAGGGCGACACCATATATTTT. Its translation is CASSFEGDTIYF.

This clonotype was observed many times. This chain uses TRBV14 with TRBJ1-5; D is possibly TRBD1 (6 bases). Germline V gene data show CDR1 as SGHDN and CDR2 as FVKESK. This CDR3 spans 15 amino acids. Trimming stripped 6 bases from V and 5 bases from J, with 17 bases between. The CDR3 DNA reads as TGTGCCAGCAGTCCAGGAGGTACAGGGTATCAGCCCCAGCATTTT. Translation: CASSPGGTGYQPQHF.

This clonotype was seen repeatedly, ten times or more. The chain carries TRBV12-3 or TRBV12-4 and TRBJ1-5; D gene uncertain. Between the trimmed V and J ends, which lost 5 bases and 4 bases, there was a span of 12 bases. The CDR3 has 14 residues. The CDR3 spells CASSPRDWNQPQHF. The DNA of the CDR3 is TGTGCCAGCAGTCCCAGAGACTGGAATCAGCCCCAGCATTTT.

This clonotype was recorded a few times. The V and J genes are TRBV9 and TRBJ2-5; D possibly uses TRBD1 or TRBD2 (5 bases each). The CDR3 is made up of 16 amino acids. Germline V gene sequence: CDR1 SGDLS, CDR2 YYNGEE. The V and J ends lost 2 bases and 3 bases respectively, with 17 bases between them. The chain's CDR3 is CASSVAVGRPEETQYF. CDR3 bases: TGTGCCAGCAGCGTCGCCGTGGGACGCCCCGAAGAGACCCAGTACTTC.

The chain employs TRBV5-1 and TRBJ1-2, with a possible D match to TRBD1 (5 bases). CDR1 and CDR2 from the germline V gene are SGHRS and YFSETQ. The V gene lost 0 bases and the J gene lost 4 bases, with 10 bases spanning the gap. The CDR3 loop spans 14 amino acids. DNA for the CDR3: TGCGCCAGCAGCTTGGAGTCAGGGCCCTATGGCTACACCTTC. Translation: CASSLESGPYGYTF.

This clonotype was seen a handful of times. The chain has TRBV28 and TRBJ2-7; D is undetermined. Trimming cost V 5 bases and J 4 bases, with 6 bases left between them. CDR1 MDHEN and CDR2 SYDVKM come from the germline V gene. CDR3 length: 11 amino acids. For the CDR3, the DNA is TGTGCCAGCAGTCTAAAATACGAGCAGTACTTC. Translating gives CASSLKYEQYF. Drawing the rest from reference TRBV28 and TRBJ2-7, the complete variable domain is DVKVTQSSRYLVKRTGEKVFLECVQDMDHENMFWYRQDPGLGLRLIYFSYDVKMKEKGDIPEGYSVSREKKERFSLILESASTNQTSMYLCASSLKYEQYFGPGTRLTVT.

This clonotype was counted ten times or more. This chain links TRBV5-1 with TRBJ1-1; D uncertain. CDR3 size: 14 residues. Germline V CDR1 and CDR2: SGHRS, YFSETQ. With 2 bases removed from V and 4 bases from J, the gap between germline ends came to 12 bases. CDR3 in DNA: TGCGCCAGCAGCTTCTTCGGTAGGGCCACTGAAGCTTTCTTT. Its translation: CASSFFGRATEAFF.

In DNA form, the CDR3 reads TGTGCCAGCAGCCCCGCCGCATCACGATACACCGGGGAGCTGTTTTTT. Translated: CASSPAASRYTGELFF. V is TRBV7-9 and J is TRBJ2-2; the D is unclear. CDR1 is SEHNR and CDR2 is FQNEAQ in the germline V gene (reference sequence). The V end lost 5 bases, the J end lost 3 bases, and 16 bases lay between the germline ends. The CDR3 covers 16 residues.